These T cell receptor beta chains were read from a single sample in a study of T cells in localized non-small cell lung cancer. Method: immunoSEQ multiplex PCR; TCRdb's copy keeps in-frame clones and lacks some. Seen here are 3,700 or so clones, about 23% observed once, and the top ten hold around a fifth. Sequenced here: lung tumor tissue, sampled before any cancer treatment. The receptor source for this set is a man aged 35 to 69 with stage II squamous cell lung carcinoma. The CDR3 runs from the conserved cysteine through the conserved F or W. D genes are given only for firm matches. Clone size is not always given. Where it is, it says once, few, many or a class for expanded clones.

d_gene: TRBD1
v_gene: TRBV10-1
abundance: NA
j_gene: TRBJ2-7
CDR3nt: TGCGCCAGCATATTGGTTTGGACAGGGGGACCCTACGAGCAGTACTTC
CDR3aa: CASILVWTGGPYEQYF

d_gene: NA
v_gene: TRBV18
abundance: NA
j_gene: TRBJ2-3
CDR3nt: TGTGCCAGCTCCCAACGTCCAGAAGATACGCAGTATTTT
CDR3aa: CASSQRPEDTQYF

d_gene: NA
v_gene: TRBV11-3
abundance: NA
j_gene: TRBJ1-2
CDR3nt: TGTGCCAGCAGCTTAGGATTGGGGGGCGGATCCTATGGCTACACCTTC
CDR3aa: CASSLGLGGGSYGYTF

d_gene: NA
v_gene: TRBV9
abundance: few
j_gene: TRBJ2-3
CDR3nt: TGTGCCAGCAGCGGAGCCCACTTTGGCGGGGACCCTCTGAGCACAGATACGCAGTATTTT
CDR3aa: CASSGAHFGGDPLSTDTQYF

d_gene: TRBD1
v_gene: TRBV5-1
abundance: NA
j_gene: TRBJ2-7
CDR3nt: TGCGCCAGCAGCTTGGGGGCAGCGGACAGGGGCTACGAGCAGTACTTC
CDR3aa: CASSLGAADRGYEQYF

d_gene: NA
v_gene: TRBV6-8
abundance: NA
j_gene: TRBJ2-2
CDR3nt: TGTGCCAGCGGCACCCGGTCGGGCGGGGAGCTGTTTTTT
CDR3aa: CASGTRSGGELFF

d_gene: NA
v_gene: TRBV14
abundance: NA
j_gene: TRBJ2-1
CDR3nt: TGTGCCAGCAGCCCTTATCTTTCCAGACTATACAATGAGCAGTTCTTC
CDR3aa: CASSPYLSRLYNEQFF

d_gene: TRBD1
v_gene: TRBV6-8
abundance: NA
j_gene: TRBJ2-5
CDR3nt: TGTGCCATCAGGGGACAGACAAAAGAGACCCAGTACTTC
CDR3aa: CAIRGQTKETQYF

d_gene: NA
v_gene: TRBV30
abundance: NA
j_gene: TRBJ2-3
CDR3nt: TGTGCCTGGGACAAAGGGGGGGACAGTAATACAGATACGCAGTATTTT
CDR3aa: CAWDKGGDSNTDTQYF

d_gene: TRBD2
v_gene: TRBV19
abundance: NA
j_gene: TRBJ2-2
CDR3nt: TGTGCCAGTAGTCTACTAGCGGGGGGTACCGACGGGGAGCTGTTTTTT
CDR3aa: CASSLLAGGTDGELFF

d_gene: NA
v_gene: TRBV18
abundance: NA
j_gene: TRBJ1-5
CDR3nt: TGTGCCAGCTCACCGGACAGAAGCAATCAGCCCCAGCATTTT
CDR3aa: CASSPDRSNQPQHF

d_gene: NA
v_gene: TRBV11-3
abundance: medium-sized
j_gene: TRBJ1-1
CDR3nt: TGTGCCAGCTTCCAGACCCGGGTTTGGGACACTGAAGCTTTCTTT
CDR3aa: CASFQTRVWDTEAFF

d_gene: NA
v_gene: TRBV23-1
abundance: few
j_gene: TRBJ2-5
CDR3nt: TGCGCCAGCAGTCCGTGGGTCCAAGAGACCCAGTACTTC
CDR3aa: CASSPWVQETQYF

d_gene: TRBD1
v_gene: TRBV9
abundance: medium-sized
j_gene: TRBJ1-2
CDR3nt: TGTGCCAGCAGCGGACTACAGGGGGCTGGTGGCTACACCTTC
CDR3aa: CASSGLQGAGGYTF

d_gene: TRBD2
v_gene: TRBV9
abundance: NA
j_gene: TRBJ2-5
CDR3nt: TGTGCCAGCAGCGCCTTTGTAGCGGGGGGCCTTCAAGAGACCCAGTACTTC
CDR3aa: CASSAFVAGGLQETQYF

d_gene: NA
v_gene: TRBV6-8
abundance: NA
j_gene: TRBJ2-1
CDR3nt: TGTGCCAGCAGTTACCTCGGCAGGGTCTTTGGGGAGCAGTTCTTC
CDR3aa: CASSYLGRVFGEQFF

d_gene: NA
v_gene: TRBV15
abundance: NA
j_gene: TRBJ2-7
CDR3nt: TGTGCCACCAGCAGAGATTTAGTATCGCGGGTCGAGCAGTACTTC
CDR3aa: CATSRDLVSRVEQYF